The present TCR beta chain was sequenced within a study of blood T cell repertoires in COVID-19. In the study overall: T cells, B-cell-depleted T cells, or PBMCs provided the cDNA or gDNA that served as material.

Libraries were prepared by immunoSEQ multiplex PCR; TCRdb keeps only in-frame clonotypes and omits some of them. Of hundreds of thousands of clones in the sample, around 88% were seen once. The CDR3 contains 17 residues. Unmatched junction bases numbered 4, after V lost 1 base and J lost 5 bases. CDR1 is LGHNA and CDR2 is YSLEER in the germline V gene. The sequenced sample consisted of peripheral blood. The origin of this receptor is a woman aged 25-40 years who had recovered from COVID-19. This chain joins TRBV4-3 and TRBJ2-3; 15 bases match TRBD2. CDR3: CASSQGTSGGAGDTQYF. CDR3 in DNA: TGCGCCAGCAGCCAAGGGACTAGCGGGGGGGCCGGAGATACGCAGTATTTT.